The subject of this entry is one T cell receptor (beta chain). The antigen remains unidentified. What was amplified from RNA transcripts were TCR beta CDR3 regions. First-round RT-PCR of the TCR CDR3 relied on the HTBI primer set. TCRdb fed the multiplex PCR reads into MiXCR, producing one record per CDR3 protein. In the table there are more than 500,000 distinct CDR3 sequences, 15% to 20% of which are singletons. Lactation, pregnancy, other autoimmune disease or uncontrolled infection led to exclusion of patients. This entry comes from a study of T cells in Graves' hyperthyroidism and ophthalmopathy. General observations from the study: From stable hyperthyroidism, ophthalmopathy was separated by a 13 V-J model.

Deletions cut 5 bases from V and 0 bases from J, with 10 bases between. Germline CDR1 is MNHNS and CDR2 is SASEGT. This CDR3 comprises 14 residues. The chain couples TRBV6-1 to TRBJ2-5; D ambiguous. This clonotype was sampled from a young woman with Graves' ophthalmopathy. Sequenced material: blood. DNA for the CDR3: TGTGCCAGCAGTTATTTTGAGGACCAAGAGACCCAGTACTTC. Translated, it gives CASSYFEDQETQYF.